The clone carrying this T cell receptor (beta chain) was recorded a few times. Its target is unknown. The data were taken from a study of T cell responses to AZD1222 COVID-19 vaccine. General study points: Clonal diversity was possibly underestimated, and the donors were mostly white British, with more females. When two AZD1222 doses had been given, Spike-specific TCR breadth and depth rose. The repertoires were collected only after the peak T cell response.

The assay was immunoSEQ multiplex PCR, and TCRdb's table has in-frame clones only and misses some. The table lists around 140,000 clones, 93% of them singletons, with around 5% in the top ten. V lost 1 base and J lost 6; bases outside the gene matches: 5. The CDR3 is 14 residues long. Germline CDR1 is MGHRA and CDR2 is YSYEKL. The rearrangement joins TRBV4-1 to TRBJ1-2; 7 bases are shared with TRBD1. Sequenced here: peripheral blood, sampled on day 0 of AZD1222 vaccination. The sequence came from an adult in good health. The CDR3 sequence is CASSQAYRGDGYTF. CDR3 DNA sequence: TGCGCCAGCAGCCAAGCTTACAGGGGTGATGGCTACACCTTC.